This T cell receptor (beta chain) was identified during a study of cytomegalovirus exposure and HLA in healthy donors. Study outcomes and limitations: Roughly even sequencing depth across donors was the assumption behind the presence/absence analyses.

On this clone: Antigen: not known.

Primers for the PCR totalled 60 Vbeta and 13 Jbeta. Method: immunoSEQ multiplex PCR; TCRdb's copy keeps in-frame clones and lacks some. The sample lists about 180,000 clones, over 70% occurring once. Looked up from germline, CDR1 is MDHEN and CDR2 is SYDVKM. V gave up 7 bases and J gave up 1 base, with 13 bases separating them. The CDR3 length is 14 residues. Sequencing used PBMCs. This rearrangement joins TRBV28 to TRBJ1-2; possibly TRBD1 for D (6 bases). This receptor was identified in a woman between 45 and 60 years old in good health and CMV-seronegative. The CDR3 coding sequence is TGTGCCAGCACCGCAGGGGCTATTAACTATGGCTACACCTTC. Translating gives CASTAGAINYGYTF.